This T cell receptor (beta chain) originates from a study of cytomegalovirus exposure and HLA in healthy donors. Regarding the study as a whole: Among TCR beta chains, those listed as cytomegalovirus-associated numbered about 150. Most observed TCR sequences were rare, whereas some public TCRs were detected in many donors. Specificity for CMV antigens was confirmed in vitro for three of the CMV-associated chains.

The CDR3 is 14 amino acids. V was clipped by 3 bases and J by 9 bases; unmatched bases: 10. Germline V gives CDR1 GTSNPN, CDR2 SVGIG (reference sequence). Some clones are missing from TCRdb's copy, which holds only in-frame ones; the method was immunoSEQ multiplex PCR. Among 75,000 to 90,000 clones, 85% to 95% were seen once, and the ten largest hold 0.69%. On this clone itself: Its antigen is undetermined.

The chain combines TRBV30 with TRBJ2-1, with 8 bases fitting TRBD1. Sample: PBMCs. This sequence was found in a woman younger than 35 in good health and CMV-seronegative. CDR3 amino acids: CAWSPGTGGFEQFF. DNA of the CDR3: TGTGCCTGGAGCCCCGGGACAGGCGGGTTTGAGCAGTTCTTC.